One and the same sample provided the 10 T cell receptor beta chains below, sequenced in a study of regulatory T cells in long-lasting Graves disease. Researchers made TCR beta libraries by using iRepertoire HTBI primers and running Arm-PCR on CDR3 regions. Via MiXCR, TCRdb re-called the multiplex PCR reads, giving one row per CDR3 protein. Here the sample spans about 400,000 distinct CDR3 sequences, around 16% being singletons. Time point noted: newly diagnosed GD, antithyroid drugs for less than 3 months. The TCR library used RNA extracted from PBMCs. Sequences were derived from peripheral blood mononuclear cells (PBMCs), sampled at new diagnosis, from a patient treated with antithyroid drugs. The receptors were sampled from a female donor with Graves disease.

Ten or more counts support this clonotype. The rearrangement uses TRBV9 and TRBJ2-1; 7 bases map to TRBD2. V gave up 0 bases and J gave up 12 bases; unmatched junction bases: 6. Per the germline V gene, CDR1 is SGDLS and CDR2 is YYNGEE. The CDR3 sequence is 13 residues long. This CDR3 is CASSVGPSGGQFF. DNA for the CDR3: TGTGCCAGCAGCGTAGGCCCTAGCGGTGGGCAGTTCTTC.

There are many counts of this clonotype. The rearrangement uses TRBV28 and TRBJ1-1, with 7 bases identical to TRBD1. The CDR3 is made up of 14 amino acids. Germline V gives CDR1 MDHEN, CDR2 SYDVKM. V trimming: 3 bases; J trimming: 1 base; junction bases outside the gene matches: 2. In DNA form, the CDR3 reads TGTGCCAGCAGTTTTGACAGGGCGAACACTGAAGCTTTCTTT. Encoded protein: CASSFDRANTEAFF.

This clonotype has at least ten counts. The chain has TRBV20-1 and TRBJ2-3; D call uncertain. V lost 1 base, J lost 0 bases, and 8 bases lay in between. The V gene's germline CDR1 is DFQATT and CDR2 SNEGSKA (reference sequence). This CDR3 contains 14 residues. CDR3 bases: TGCAGTGCTAGAGGCGGACCTAGCACAGATACGCAGTATTTT. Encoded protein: CSARGGPSTDTQYF.

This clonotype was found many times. CDR3 in amino acids: CSARPSGGGDTQYF. CDR3 sequence (DNA): TGCAGTGCTAGGCCTAGCGGGGGTGGAGATACGCAGTATTTT. This rearrangement joins TRBV20-1 to TRBJ2-3, with 10 nucleotides matching TRBD2. The CDR3 extends over 14 amino acids. The ends lost 3 bases at V and 5 bases at J; junction bases unmatched: 5. The V gene's germline CDR1 is DFQATT and CDR2 SNEGSKA (reference sequence).

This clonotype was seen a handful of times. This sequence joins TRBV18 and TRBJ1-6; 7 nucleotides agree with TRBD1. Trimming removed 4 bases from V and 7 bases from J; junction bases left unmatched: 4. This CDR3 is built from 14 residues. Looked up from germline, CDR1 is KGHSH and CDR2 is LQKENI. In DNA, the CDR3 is TGTGCCAGCTCACGGGACAGCCAGAATTCACCCCTCCACTTT. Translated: CASSRDSQNSPLHF.

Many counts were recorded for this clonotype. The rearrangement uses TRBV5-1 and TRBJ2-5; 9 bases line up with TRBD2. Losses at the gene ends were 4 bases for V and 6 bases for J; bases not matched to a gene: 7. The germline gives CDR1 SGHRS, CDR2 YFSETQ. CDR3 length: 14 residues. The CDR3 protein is CASSTGLALKTQYF. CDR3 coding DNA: TGCGCCAGCAGCACCGGACTAGCGTTAAAGACCCAGTACTTC.

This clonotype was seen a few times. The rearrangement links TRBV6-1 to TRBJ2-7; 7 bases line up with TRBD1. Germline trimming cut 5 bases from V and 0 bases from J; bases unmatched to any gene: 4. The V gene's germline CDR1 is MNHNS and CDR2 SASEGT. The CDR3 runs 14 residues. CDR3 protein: CASSRQGSSYEQYF. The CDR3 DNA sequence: TGTGCCAGCAGTAGACAGGGTTCCTCCTACGAGCAGTACTTC.

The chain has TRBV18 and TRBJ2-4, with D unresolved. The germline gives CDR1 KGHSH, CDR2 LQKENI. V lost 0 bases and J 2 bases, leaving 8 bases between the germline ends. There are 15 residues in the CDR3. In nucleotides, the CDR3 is TGTGCCAGCTCACCACCGGTCCAGACCAAAAACATTCAGTACTTC. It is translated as CASSPPVQTKNIQYF.

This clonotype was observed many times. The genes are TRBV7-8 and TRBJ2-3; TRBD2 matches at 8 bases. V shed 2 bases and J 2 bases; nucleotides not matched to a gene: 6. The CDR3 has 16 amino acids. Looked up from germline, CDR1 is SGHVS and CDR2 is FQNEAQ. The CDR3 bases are TGTGCCAGCAGCTTAATAATGACTAGCGTCACAGATACGCAGTATTTT. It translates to CASSLIMTSVTDTQYF.

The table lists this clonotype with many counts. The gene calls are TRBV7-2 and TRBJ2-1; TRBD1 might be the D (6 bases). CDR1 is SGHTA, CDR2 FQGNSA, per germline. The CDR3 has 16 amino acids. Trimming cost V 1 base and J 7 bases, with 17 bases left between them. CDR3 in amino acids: CASSLDHGLRGNEQFF. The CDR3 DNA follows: TGTGCCAGCAGCTTAGACCACGGCTTGAGGGGGAATGAGCAGTTCTTC.